A selection of T cell receptor beta chains follows, all from one sample in a study of shared clonotypes between healthy human individuals. Repertoires were generated with immunoSEQ multiplex PCR, while TCRdb's copy carries only in-frame clones and drops some. The profile shows roughly 720,000 clones, less than 95% of them singletons. Specimen: memory CD8+ T cells from PBMCs. The receptors were sampled from a man aged 18 to 30 in good health. Some clones in this sample may be carry-over from other donors' samples. Each CDR3 is given with its conserved first and last residue. A D gene is named only where the DNA matches it firmly. Some rows have no size entry. The others give once, few or many, or a class for an expanded clone.

abundance	d_gene	v_gene	j_gene	CDR3aa	CDR3nt
NA	NA	TRBV7-8	TRBJ2-5	CASSSTPGRQEETQYF	TGTGCCAGCAGCTCTACCCCGGGACGGCAGGAAGAGACCCAGTACTTC
NA	TRBD2	TRBV12-5	TRBJ2-1	CASGWGLAGGPVKNEQFF	TGTGCTAGTGGTTGGGGACTAGCGGGAGGGCCGGTGAAGAATGAGCAGTTCTTC
NA	NA	TRBV29-1	TRBJ1-1	CSGKQGTTEAFF	TGCAGCGGCAAACAGGGTACCACTGAAGCTTTCTTT
NA	TRBD1	TRBV15	TRBJ2-1	CATSRDRGSGEQFF	TGTGCCACCAGCAGGGACAGGGGGAGCGGAGAGCAGTTCTTC
NA	NA	TRBV6-5	TRBJ2-2	CASSLLRGYPGELFF	TGTGCCAGCAGCCTCCTACGAGGGTATCCCGGGGAGCTGTTTTTT
NA	TRBD1	TRBV28	TRBJ2-6	CASSLYDRAFSGANVLTF	TGTGCCAGCAGTTTATACGACAGGGCTTTCTCTGGGGCCAACGTCCTGACTTTC
once	NA	TRBV4-1	TRBJ1-5	CASSQATTGVLEQPQHF	TGCGCCAGCAGCCAAGCGACGACAGGCGTTCTGGAGCAGCCCCAGCATTTT
NA	NA	TRBV7-9	TRBJ2-5	CASSLLGIEYQETQYF	TGTGCCAGCAGCTTACTGGGGATTGAGTACCAAGAGACCCAGTACTTC
NA	TRBD1	TRBV27	TRBJ2-1	CASSLTNRGVNEQFF	TGTGCCAGCAGTTTGACGAACAGGGGTGTTAATGAGCAGTTCTTC
NA	NA	TRBV29-1	TRBJ2-1	CSVEESLSNNEQFF	TGCAGCGTTGAGGAGAGTTTAAGCAACAATGAGCAGTTCTTC
NA	NA	TRBV28	TRBJ1-5	CASTYHSNQPQHF	TGTGCCAGCACTTATCATAGCAATCAGCCCCAGCATTTT
NA	TRBD2	TRBV7-9	TRBJ2-1	CASSLASGRMNEQFF	TGTGCCAGCAGCTTAGCTAGCGGGAGGATGAATGAGCAGTTCTTC
NA	NA	TRBV7-2	TRBJ2-7	CASSFVGIEQYF	TGTGCCAGCAGCTTTGTCGGGATCGAGCAGTACTTC
NA	NA	TRBV21-1	TRBJ2-7	CASRSGSYEQYF	TGTGCCAGCAGGTCAGGATCCTACGAGCAGTACTTC
NA	TRBD2	TRBV10-3	TRBJ2-1	CAITDPGTSGYNEQFF	TGTGCCATCACCGACCCCGGGACTAGCGGATACAATGAGCAGTTCTTC
NA	NA	TRBV4-3	TRBJ1-6	CASSHGMASYNSPLHF	TGCGCCAGCAGCCATGGGATGGCCTCCTATAATTCACCCCTCCACTTT
NA	NA	TRBV7-9	TRBJ1-3	CASSTDRPGNTIYF	TGTGCCAGCAGCACTGACAGACCTGGAAACACCATATATTTT
NA	TRBD1	TRBV28	TRBJ1-5	CASSPGTGGFQPQHF	TGTGCCAGCAGCCCCGGGACAGGGGGCTTTCAGCCCCAGCATTTT
NA	NA	TRBV28	TRBJ2-5	CASSLFPGRETQYF	TGTGCCAGCAGTTTATTCCCGGGTCGAGAGACCCAGTACTTC
few	NA	TRBV7-9	TRBJ1-3	CASSTPPNTIYF	TGTGCCAGCAGCACCCCCCCAAACACCATATATTTT
NA	NA	TRBV11-2	TRBJ2-6	CASSRTSWIPGANVLTF	TGTGCCAGCAGCCGAACTTCTTGGATACCTGGGGCCAACGTCCTGACTTTC
NA	NA	TRBV27	TRBJ2-2	CASSLFVMGAGELFF	TGTGCCAGCAGTTTATTTGTGATGGGGGCCGGGGAGCTGTTTTTT
NA	NA	TRBV7-6	TRBJ1-2	CASSFNAGPNYGYTF	TGTGCCAGCAGCTTCAACGCAGGACCTAACTATGGCTACACCTTC
NA	NA	TRBV27	TRBJ2-6	CASTSDIFSGANVLTF	TGTGCCAGCACCTCGGACATTTTTTCTGGGGCCAACGTCCTGACTTTC
NA	NA	TRBV6-4	TRBJ1-2	CASSSPGAGGYTF	TGTGCCAGCAGCTCACCGGGGGCCGGTGGCTACACCTTC
NA	NA	TRBV18	TRBJ1-2	CASSPKDGPNYGYTF	TGTGCCAGCTCACCAAAAGACGGACCTAACTATGGCTACACCTTC